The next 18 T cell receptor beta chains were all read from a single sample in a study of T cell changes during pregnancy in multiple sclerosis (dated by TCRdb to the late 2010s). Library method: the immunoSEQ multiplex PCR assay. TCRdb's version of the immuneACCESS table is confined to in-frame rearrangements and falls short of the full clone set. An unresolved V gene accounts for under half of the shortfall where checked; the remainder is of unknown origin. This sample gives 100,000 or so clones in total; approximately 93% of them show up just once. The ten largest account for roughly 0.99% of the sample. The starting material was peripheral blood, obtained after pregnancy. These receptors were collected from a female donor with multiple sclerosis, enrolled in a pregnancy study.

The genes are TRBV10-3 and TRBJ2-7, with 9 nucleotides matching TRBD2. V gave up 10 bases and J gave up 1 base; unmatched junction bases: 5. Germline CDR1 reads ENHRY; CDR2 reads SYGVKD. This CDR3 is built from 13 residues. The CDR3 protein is CATGLAGSYEQYF. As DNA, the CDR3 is TGTGCCACTGGGCTAGCGGGGTCCTACGAGCAGTACTTC.

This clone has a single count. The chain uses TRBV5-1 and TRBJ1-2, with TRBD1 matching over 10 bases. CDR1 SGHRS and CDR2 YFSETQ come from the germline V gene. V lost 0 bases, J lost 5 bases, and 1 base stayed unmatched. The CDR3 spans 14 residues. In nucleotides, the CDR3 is TGCGCCAGCAGCTTGGAGGGACAGGGGTATGGCTACACCTTC. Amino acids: CASSLEGQGYGYTF.

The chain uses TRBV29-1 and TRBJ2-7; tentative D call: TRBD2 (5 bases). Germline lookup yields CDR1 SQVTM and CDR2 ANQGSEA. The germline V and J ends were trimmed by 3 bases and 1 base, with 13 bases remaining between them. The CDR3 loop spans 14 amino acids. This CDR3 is CSVEVSGISYEQYF. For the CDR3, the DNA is TGCAGCGTTGAGGTCAGCGGTATATCCTACGAGCAGTACTTC.

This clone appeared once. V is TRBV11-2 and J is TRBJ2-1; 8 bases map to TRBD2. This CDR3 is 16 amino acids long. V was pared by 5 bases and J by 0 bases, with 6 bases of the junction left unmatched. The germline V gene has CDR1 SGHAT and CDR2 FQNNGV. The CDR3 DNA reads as TGTGCCAGCAGCCCCGGACTAGCAGGCTCCTACAATGAGCAGTTCTTC. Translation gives CASSPGLAGSYNEQFF.

Here the CDR3 DNA reads TGTGCCAGCTCACTTTCCGGGACAGGGCTAAAAGGGTTGGCGTCCAATGAGCAGTTCTTC. As protein: CASSLSGTGLKGLASNEQFF. The V call is TRBV18, the J call TRBJ2-1; 9 bases match TRBD1. In germline, CDR1 is KGHSH, CDR2 LQKENI. The V and J ends lost 4 bases and 6 bases, in that order; junction bases with no gene match: 22. CDR3 length: 20 amino acids.

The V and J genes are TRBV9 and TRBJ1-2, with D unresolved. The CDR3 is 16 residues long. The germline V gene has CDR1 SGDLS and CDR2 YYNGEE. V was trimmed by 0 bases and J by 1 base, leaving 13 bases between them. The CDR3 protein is CASSVGNARLNYGYTF. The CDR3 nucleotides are TGTGCCAGCAGCGTAGGAAATGCCAGACTTAACTATGGCTACACCTTC.

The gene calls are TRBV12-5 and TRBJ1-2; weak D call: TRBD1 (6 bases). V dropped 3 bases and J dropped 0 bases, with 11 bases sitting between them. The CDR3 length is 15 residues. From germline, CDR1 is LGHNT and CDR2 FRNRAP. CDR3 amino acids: CASGFRRTANYGYTF. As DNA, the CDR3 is TGTGCTAGTGGTTTCCGGAGGACAGCTAACTATGGCTACACCTTC.

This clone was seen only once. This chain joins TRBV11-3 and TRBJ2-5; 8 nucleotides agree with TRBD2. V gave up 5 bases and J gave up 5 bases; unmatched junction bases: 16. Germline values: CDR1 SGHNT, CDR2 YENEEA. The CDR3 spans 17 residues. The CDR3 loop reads CASSLGRVAGLAETQYF. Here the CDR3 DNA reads TGTGCCAGCAGCCTCGGGAGGGTAGCGGGACTCGCGGAGACCCAGTACTTC.

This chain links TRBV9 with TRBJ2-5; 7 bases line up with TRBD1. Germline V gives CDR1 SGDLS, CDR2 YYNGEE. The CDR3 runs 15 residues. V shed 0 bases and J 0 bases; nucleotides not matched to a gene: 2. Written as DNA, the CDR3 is TGTGCCAGCAGCGTAGGAGGGACAGACCAAGAGACCCAGTACTTC. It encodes CASSVGGTDQETQYF.

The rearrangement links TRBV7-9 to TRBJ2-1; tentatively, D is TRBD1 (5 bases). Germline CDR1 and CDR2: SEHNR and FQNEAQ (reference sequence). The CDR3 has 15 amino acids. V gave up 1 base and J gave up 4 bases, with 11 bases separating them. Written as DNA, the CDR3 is TGTGCCAGCAGCTTAGGTGGCAGGGCTTACAATGAGCAGTTCTTC. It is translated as CASSLGGRAYNEQFF.

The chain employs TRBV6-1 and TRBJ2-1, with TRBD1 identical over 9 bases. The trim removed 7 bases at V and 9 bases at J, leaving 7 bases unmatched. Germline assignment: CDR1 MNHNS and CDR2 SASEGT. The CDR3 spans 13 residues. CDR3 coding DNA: TGTGCCAGCAAAGACAGGGGGAGAGGTGAGCAGTTCTTC. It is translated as CASKDRGRGEQFF.

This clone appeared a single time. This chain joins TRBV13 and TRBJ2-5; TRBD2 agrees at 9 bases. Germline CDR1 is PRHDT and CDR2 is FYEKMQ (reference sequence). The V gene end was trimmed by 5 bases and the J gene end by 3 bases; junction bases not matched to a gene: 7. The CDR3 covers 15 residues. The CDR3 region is CASSQPGLAEETQYF. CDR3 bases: TGTGCCAGCAGCCAGCCGGGACTAGCAGAAGAGACCCAGTACTTC. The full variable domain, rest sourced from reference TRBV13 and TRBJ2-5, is AAGVIQSPRHLIKEKRETATLKCYPIPRHDTVYWYQQGPGQDPQFLISFYEKMQSDKGSIPDRFSAQQFSDYHSELNMSSLELGDSALYFCASSQPGLAEETQYFGPGTRLLVL.

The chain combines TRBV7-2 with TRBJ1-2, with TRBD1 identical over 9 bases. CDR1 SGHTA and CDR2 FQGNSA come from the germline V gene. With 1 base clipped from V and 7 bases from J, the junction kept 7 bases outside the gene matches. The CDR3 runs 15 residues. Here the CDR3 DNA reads TGTGCCAGCAGCTTAGACCCGGGACAGGGACCTGGCTACACCTTC. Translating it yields CASSLDPGQGPGYTF. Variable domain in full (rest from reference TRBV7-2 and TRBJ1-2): GAGVSQSPSNKVTEKGKDVELRCDPISGHTALYWYRQSLGQGLEFLIYFQGNSAPDKSGLPSDRFSAERTGGSVSTLTIQRTQQEDSAVYLCASSLDPGQGPGYTFGSGTRLTVV.

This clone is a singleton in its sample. CDR3: CASSPPSGYSNQPQHF. CDR3 sequence (DNA): TGTGCCAGCTCACCACCGAGTGGTTATAGCAATCAGCCCCAGCATTTT. This rearrangement joins TRBV18 to TRBJ1-5; D is unclear. Germline lookup yields CDR1 KGHSH and CDR2 LQKENI. The germline V and J ends were trimmed by 0 bases and 0 bases, with 9 bases remaining between them. The CDR3 spans 16 residues.

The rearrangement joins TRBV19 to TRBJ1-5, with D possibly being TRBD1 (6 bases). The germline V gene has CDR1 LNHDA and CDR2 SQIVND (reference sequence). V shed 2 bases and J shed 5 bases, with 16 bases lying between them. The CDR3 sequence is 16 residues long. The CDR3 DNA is TGTGCCAGTAGTATAAGGAGGAAGGACAGCTATCAGCCCCAGCATTTT. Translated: CASSIRRKDSYQPQHF.

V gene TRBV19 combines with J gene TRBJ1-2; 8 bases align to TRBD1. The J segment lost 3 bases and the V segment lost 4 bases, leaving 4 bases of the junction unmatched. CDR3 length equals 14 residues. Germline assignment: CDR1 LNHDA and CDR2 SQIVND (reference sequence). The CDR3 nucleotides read TGTGCCAGTAGTAGTGACAGGGGTGACTATGGCTACACCTTC. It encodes CASSSDRGDYGYTF. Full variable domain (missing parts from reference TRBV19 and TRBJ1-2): DGGITQSPKYLFRKEGQNVTLSCEQNLNHDAMYWYRQDPGQGLRLIYYSQIVNDFQKGDIAEGYSVSREKKESFPLTVTSAQKNPTAFYLCASSSDRGDYGYTFGSGTRLTVV.

The CDR3, as DNA: TGTGCCAGCAGTGAAGCGACCCTAGACCTATGGGAGCAGTACTTC. This codes for CASSEATLDLWEQYF. The V gene is TRBV2, the J gene TRBJ2-7; no clear D gene. CDR1 SNHLY and CDR2 FYNNEI come from the germline V gene. This CDR3 is built from 15 residues. The V and J ends lost 0 bases and 7 bases respectively, with 16 bases between them.

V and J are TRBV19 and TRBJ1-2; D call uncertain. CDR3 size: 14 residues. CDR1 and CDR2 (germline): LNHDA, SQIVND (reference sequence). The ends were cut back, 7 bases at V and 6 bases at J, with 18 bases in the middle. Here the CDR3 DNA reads TGTGCCAGTAATGATTTGGGGATCGGGGATGGCTACACCTTC. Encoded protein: CASNDLGIGDGYTF.